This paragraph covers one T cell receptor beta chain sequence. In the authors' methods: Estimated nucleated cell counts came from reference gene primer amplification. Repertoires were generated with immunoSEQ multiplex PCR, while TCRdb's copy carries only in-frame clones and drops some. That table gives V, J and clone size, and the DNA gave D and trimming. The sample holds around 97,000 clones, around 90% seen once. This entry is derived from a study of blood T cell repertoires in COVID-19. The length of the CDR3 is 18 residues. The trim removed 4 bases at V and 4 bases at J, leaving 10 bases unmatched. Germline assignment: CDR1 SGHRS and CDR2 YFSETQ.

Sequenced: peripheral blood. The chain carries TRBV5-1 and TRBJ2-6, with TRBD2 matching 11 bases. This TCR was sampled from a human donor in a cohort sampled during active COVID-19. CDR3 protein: CASSDKLAGASGANVLTF. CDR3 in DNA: TGCGCCAGCAGCGACAAACTAGCGGGGGCGTCAGGGGCCAACGTCCTGACTTTC.